One sample yielded the 15 T cell receptor beta chains listed below, sequenced in a study of blood T cell repertoires in COVID-19 (TCRdb year 2020). Libraries were constructed by the immunoSEQ multiplex PCR assay. The immuneACCESS repertoire file appears here via TCRdb, limited to in-frame rearrangements. These files lack a portion of the clones; in checked studies, under half of the deficit traces to unresolved V genes, and the cause of the others is not known. The sample table contains about 280,000 clones; only one count was recorded for more than 80% of them. About 4% of the sample comes from the top ten. The specimen sequenced was PBMCs or T cells enriched from blood (not recorded which). Receptors originate from a woman aged 25 to 45 with acute COVID-19.

This chain joins TRBV28 and TRBJ1-1; 8 bases are shared with TRBD1. CDR3 length equals 15 residues. The germline V gene encodes CDR1 MDHEN and CDR2 SYDVKM. Trimming removed 5 bases from V and 3 bases from J; junction bases left unmatched: 8. CDR3 sequence reads: CASSHRLTGDTEAFF. The CDR3 nucleotides are TGTGCCAGCAGTCATCGACTGACAGGGGACACTGAAGCTTTCTTT.

The chain uses TRBV11-2 and TRBJ2-7; TRBD2 aligns across 11 bases. The length of the CDR3 is 14 residues. Per the germline V gene, CDR1 is SGHAT and CDR2 is FQNNGV. Losses at the gene ends were 4 bases for V and 3 bases for J; bases not matched to a gene: 2. For the CDR3, the DNA is TGTGCCAGCAGCTCAGGGACTAGCGGCTACGAGCAGTACTTC. Amino acid sequence: CASSSGTSGYEQYF.

The genes are TRBV10-3 and TRBJ2-7, with TRBD1 identical over 9 bases. Unmatched junction bases numbered 8, after V lost 5 bases and J lost 3 bases. Per germline, CDR1 ENHRY and CDR2 SYGVKD. The CDR3 contains 15 residues. The CDR3 protein is CAISTDRGESYEQYF. CDR3 DNA: TGTGCCATCAGTACAGACAGGGGGGAAAGCTACGAGCAGTACTTC.

The chain couples TRBV27 to TRBJ1-5; D uncertain. CDR1 is MNHEY and CDR2 is SMNVEV in the germline V gene (reference sequence). CDR3 length: 15 amino acids. The ends were cut back, 3 bases at V and 0 bases at J, with 9 bases in the middle. As DNA, the CDR3 is TGTGCCAGCAGTTTGGGCCTACATAGCAATCAGCCCCAGCATTTT. It translates to CASSLGLHSNQPQHF.

The rearrangement joins TRBV5-4 to TRBJ1-6; a weak D match, TRBD1 (5 bases). Trimming pared 3 bases from V and 10 bases from J, leaving 23 bases between. CDR1 and CDR2 from the germline V gene are SGHNT and YYREEE (reference sequence). This CDR3 region has 17 residues. The CDR3 loop is CASSWGSPKKAISPLHF. In DNA, the CDR3 is TGTGCCAGCAGCTGGGGCTCCCCGAAGAAAGCCATCTCACCCCTCCACTTT.

This chain links TRBV6-4 with TRBJ2-6, with no clear D. CDR3 size: 15 residues. The germline CDR1 and CDR2 sequences are MRHNA and SNTAGT. V shed 0 bases and J shed 0 bases, with 3 bases lying between them. The CDR3 DNA reads TGTGCCAGCAGTGACTCGAGCTCTGGGGCCAACGTCCTGACTTTC. Protein product: CASSDSSSGANVLTF.

The chain has TRBV24-1 and TRBJ1-5; tentative D call: TRBD1 (5 bases). The V end lost 4 bases, the J end lost 0 bases, and 9 bases lay between the germline ends. The CDR3 contains 15 residues. CDR1 is KGHDR, CDR2 SFDVKD, per germline. This CDR3 is CATSDPRVSNQPQHF. CDR3 bases: TGTGCCACCAGTGACCCCAGGGTTAGCAATCAGCCCCAGCATTTT.

This clone was counted once. J is TRBJ1-5 and V is TRBV28, with a possible D match to TRBD1 (6 bases). The germline V and J ends were trimmed by 2 bases and 7 bases, with 18 bases remaining between them. The CDR3 is made up of 16 amino acids. Germline assignment: CDR1 MDHEN and CDR2 SYDVKM. As DNA, the CDR3 is TGTGCCAGCAGTTTAAGATCACAGGGTGTGGGGCAGCCCCAGCATTTT. Its translation: CASSLRSQGVGQPQHF.

The chain is built from TRBV27 and TRBJ2-1; TRBD2 aligns across 9 bases. Germline assignment: CDR1 MNHEY and CDR2 SMNVEV (reference sequence). After removal of 7 bases from V and 6 bases from J, the junction contained 10 bases not matched to a gene. This CDR3 contains 15 residues. The CDR3: CASTLTSGLFNEQFF. CDR3 DNA: TGTGCCAGCACCCTGACTAGCGGCCTATTCAATGAGCAGTTCTTC.

This clone qualifies as medium-sized. The chain combines TRBV6-4 with TRBJ2-5; 9 positions agree with TRBD2. The CDR3 spans 15 residues. Germline-derived CDR1 and CDR2 are MRHNA and SNTAGT. The V segment lost 4 bases and the J segment 2 bases; nucleotides outside the gene matches: 5. The CDR3, as DNA: TGTGCCAGCAGTGCGACTAGCGGCAATCAAGAGACCCAGTACTTC. Protein product: CASSATSGNQETQYF.

The chain recombines TRBV25-1 with TRBJ2-2; 7 positions match TRBD1. The trim removed 5 bases at V and 2 bases at J, leaving 11 bases unmatched. The CDR3 has 17 amino acids. Germline V gives CDR1 MGHDK, CDR2 SYGVNS. Here the CDR3 reads CASSPPPGQRNTGELFF. The CDR3 nucleotides are TGTGCCAGCAGTCCCCCCCCGGGACAGAGAAACACCGGGGAGCTGTTTTTT.

V is TRBV7-3 and J is TRBJ2-1; 7 bases match TRBD2. With V trimmed by 5 bases and J by 8 bases, 9 bases remained unmatched. The CDR3 consists of 14 residues. In germline, CDR1 is SGHTA, CDR2 FQGTGA. CDR3 in amino acids: CASSGRANQDEQFF. Here the CDR3 DNA reads TGTGCCAGCAGCGGGAGGGCCAATCAGGATGAGCAGTTCTTC.

The rearrangement uses TRBV27 and TRBJ2-7, with no clear D. The CDR3 runs 12 residues. Germline assignment: CDR1 MNHEY and CDR2 SMNVEV (reference sequence). V lost 6 bases to trimming and J lost 4 bases, with 10 bases between them. The CDR3 DNA is TGTGCCAGCAGGATTAGTATTTACGAGCAGTACTTC. As protein: CASRISIYEQYF.

This sequence joins TRBV6-1 and TRBJ1-5, with D perhaps matching TRBD1 (5 bases). V was pared by 2 bases and J by 6 bases, with 11 bases between. The CDR3 spans 14 residues. Germline loops: CDR1 MNHNS, CDR2 SASEGT. The CDR3 here is CASSERGPGQPQHF. The CDR3 region has the DNA TGTGCCAGCAGTGAAAGGGGCCCGGGTCAGCCCCAGCATTTT.

The rearrangement joins TRBV5-1 to TRBJ1-1; 7 positions agree with TRBD1. V dropped 4 bases and J dropped 1; count of bases not matched to a gene: 7. This CDR3 contains 15 residues. CDR1 is SGHRS and CDR2 is YFSETQ in the germline V gene. The CDR3 DNA reads TGCGCCAGCAGCACCGGGACAGCTACGAACACTGAAGCTTTCTTT. Protein product: CASSTGTATNTEAFF.